A single sample is the source of the 30 T cell receptor beta chains below, sequenced in a study of T cells in Graves' hyperthyroidism and ophthalmopathy. RNA transcripts gave rise to amplified TCR beta CDR3 regions. Carried out on the TCR CDR3, a first-round RT-PCR used the HTBI primer set. MiXCR, applied by TCRdb to the multiplex PCR reads, yields one record per CDR3 protein. The sample lists roughly 520,000 distinct CDR3 sequences; approximately 24% were seen once. The sample consisted of blood. These receptors originate from a woman younger than 45 with Graves' ophthalmopathy.

In its sample, this clonotype was seen many times. J is TRBJ2-7 and V is TRBV6-1; weak D call: TRBD1 (6 bases). Trimming removed 6 bases at V and 5 bases at J, with 14 bases between. The CDR3 sequence is 13 residues long. Germline-derived CDR1 and CDR2 are MNHNS and SASEGT. The CDR3 DNA sequence: TGTGCCAGCAGCCTCACAGGGTCCAACGAGCAGTACTTC. Translation: CASSLTGSNEQYF.

This clonotype was counted at least ten times. CDR3 DNA: TGTGCCAGCAGTCGCTCCCCTGAAGAGACCCAGTACTTC. Its translation is CASSRSPEETQYF. The chain couples TRBV12-3 or TRBV12-4 to TRBJ2-5; D unresolved. The CDR3 totals 13 residues. Trimming left V 5 bases short and J 3 bases short, with 10 bases between.

This clonotype appeared many times. This sequence joins TRBV15 and TRBJ2-5, with 11 nucleotides matching TRBD2. Germline V gives CDR1 LNHNV, CDR2 YYDKDF (reference sequence). Trimming at V came to 3 bases and at J to 3 bases, leaving 3 bases not matched to a gene. The CDR3 covers 15 residues. DNA for the CDR3: TGTGCCACCAGCAGCCTACTAGCGGGGGAAGAGACCCAGTACTTC. The encoded protein is CATSSLLAGEETQYF.

In its sample, this clonotype was seen many times. The chain carries TRBV30 and TRBJ1-1, with a tentative D call TRBD1 (6 bases). The ends were cut back, 2 bases at V and 6 bases at J, with 13 bases in the middle. Per the germline V gene, CDR1 is GTSNPN and CDR2 is SVGIG (reference sequence). This CDR3 is built from 13 residues. The CDR3 coding sequence is TGTGCCTGGAGTACGGGGCCAGGGGCTGAAGCTTTCTTT. Amino acid sequence: CAWSTGPGAEAFF.

Many counts were recorded for this clonotype. The chain has TRBV27 and TRBJ1-1; D might be TRBD1 (6 bases). This CDR3 has 16 residues. Per germline, CDR1 MNHEY and CDR2 SMNVEV (reference sequence). Trimming pared 6 bases from V and 6 bases from J, leaving 23 bases between. The CDR3 region is CASRKIAWGAGAEAFF. CDR3 bases: TGTGCCAGCAGGAAAATCGCATGGGGGGCTGGTGCTGAAGCTTTCTTT.

This clonotype has ten or more counts. The chain carries TRBV20-1 and TRBJ1-1, with TRBD1 as a possible D gene (5 bases). The V end lost 5 bases, the J end lost 4 bases, and 14 bases lay between the germline ends. The germline CDR1 and CDR2 sequences are DFQATT and SNEGSKA (reference sequence). The CDR3 runs to 13 residues. This CDR3 reads CSAAWGSRTEAFF. CDR3 DNA: TGCAGTGCTGCCTGGGGCAGTCGCACTGAAGCTTTCTTT.

This clonotype was recorded many times. V gene TRBV28 combines with J gene TRBJ1-2, with 7 bases aligning to TRBD1. This CDR3 is 16 amino acids long. Germline assignment: CDR1 MDHEN and CDR2 SYDVKM. Trimming took 3 bases from V and 5 from J; bases not matched to a gene: 12. In nucleotides, the CDR3 is TGTGCCAGCAGTTTTTTGGAGGGGGCCCAGTTATATGGCTACACCTTC. As protein: CASSFLEGAQLYGYTF.

This clonotype occurred many times. The chain recombines TRBV2 with TRBJ1-3; maybe TRBD1 (5 bases). The CDR3 totals 14 residues. The germline CDR1 and CDR2 sequences are SNHLY and FYNNEI. The ends were cut back, 4 bases at V and 1 base at J, with 8 bases in the middle. CDR3 protein: CASSVEGSGNTIYF. Written as DNA, the CDR3 is TGTGCCAGCAGTGTTGAGGGGTCTGGAAACACCATATATTTT.

The chain couples TRBV15 to TRBJ1-2; D gene uncertain. The germline gives CDR1 LNHNV, CDR2 YYDKDF (reference sequence). The length of the CDR3 is 14 residues. The V end was cut by 0 bases, the J end by 4 bases, with 9 bases between. CDR3 sequence: CATSRDQASYGYTF. Written as DNA, the CDR3 is TGTGCCACCAGCAGAGATCAGGCCAGCTATGGCTACACCTTC.

In its sample, this clonotype was seen many times. The chain uses TRBV6-2 or TRBV6-3 and TRBJ2-4, with 8 bases that match TRBD1. The CDR3 has 15 amino acids. V shed 2 bases and J 9 bases; nucleotides not matched to a gene: 9. CDR1 and CDR2 (germline): MNHEY, SVGEGT. The CDR3 DNA sequence: TGTGCCAGCAGTTACATCGGACAGGGTCAGGGCATTCAGTACTTC. Its translation: CASSYIGQGQGIQYF.

This clonotype has a single count. The J gene is TRBJ2-2, the V gene TRBV4-1, with D maybe TRBD2 (6 bases). The CDR3 covers 15 residues. Trimming cost V 2 bases and J 6 bases, with 13 bases left between them. Germline V gene data show CDR1 as MGHRA and CDR2 as YSYEKL. The CDR3 nucleotides read TGCGCCAGCAGCCAACTAGCGAGGTTTCCCGGGGAGCTGTTTTTT. Its protein product is CASSQLARFPGELFF.

This clonotype was seen once. The J gene is TRBJ2-2, the V gene TRBV30; the D is unclear. This CDR3 is 14 amino acids long. From germline, CDR1 is GTSNPN and CDR2 SVGIG (reference sequence). Trimming took off 1 base at V and 2 bases at J, with 8 bases between the two ends. The CDR3 region is CAWSEMVNTGELFF. The CDR3 DNA reads as TGTGCCTGGAGTGAGATGGTTAACACCGGGGAGCTGTTTTTT.

This chain uses TRBV12-5 with TRBJ2-7; 10 bases match TRBD2. The CDR3 is made up of 15 amino acids. The germline CDR1 and CDR2 sequences are LGHNT and FRNRAP. Losses at the gene ends were 0 bases for V and 4 bases for J; bases not matched to a gene: 3. This CDR3 reads CASGLVLAGEYEQYF. The CDR3 DNA sequence: TGTGCTAGTGGTTTGGTTCTAGCGGGAGAGTACGAGCAGTACTTC.

This clonotype turned up a few times. The V gene is TRBV29-1, the J gene TRBJ1-1, with D uncertain. Per the germline V gene, CDR1 is SQVTM and CDR2 is ANQGSEA. Trimming shortened V by 6 bases and J by 7 bases, and 12 bases separated the two germline ends. CDR3 length equals 11 residues. CDR3 DNA: TGCAGCGTCGCGGAGCAGATTGAAGCTTTCTTT. Translated, it gives CSVAEQIEAFF.

Many counts were recorded for this clonotype. The chain couples TRBV7-2 to TRBJ2-5; TRBD1 is a possible D gene (6 bases). The CDR3 is 16 amino acids. The V gene lost 3 bases and the J gene lost 2 bases, with 16 bases spanning the gap. Germline values: CDR1 SGHTA, CDR2 FQGNSA. DNA for the CDR3: TGTGCCAGCAGCTTGTCGGGGTCGAGGGGGCAAGAGACCCAGTACTTC. This sequence encodes CASSLSGSRGQETQYF.

Only one count was recorded for this clonotype. The V and J genes are TRBV28 and TRBJ1-1; D perhaps matches TRBD1 (5 bases). Trimming removed 5 bases at V and 1 base at J, with 14 bases between. CDR1 and CDR2 (germline): MDHEN, SYDVKM. The CDR3 extends over 15 amino acids. This CDR3 reads CASSTPGDTNTEAFF. The CDR3 DNA is TGTGCCAGCAGTACCCCGGGGGATACGAACACTGAAGCTTTCTTT. The variable domain in full, with the rest retrieved from reference TRBV28 and TRBJ1-1, is DVKVTQSSRYLVKRTGEKVFLECVQDMDHENMFWYRQDPGLGLRLIYFSYDVKMKEKGDIPEGYSVSREKKERFSLILESASTNQTSMYLCASSTPGDTNTEAFFGQGTRLTVV.

The chain employs TRBV19 and TRBJ1-2, with D hard to call. CDR1 and CDR2 from the germline V gene are LNHDA and SQIVND (reference sequence). The CDR3 length is 14 residues. Trimming shortened V by 3 bases and J by 8 bases, and 16 bases separated the two germline ends. The CDR3: CASSIPNPEDGYTF. CDR3 sequence (DNA): TGTGCCAGTAGTATCCCGAACCCTGAGGACGGCTACACCTTC.

The table lists this clonotype with many counts. This chain uses TRBV28 with TRBJ2-2; unclear D gene. Trimming took 6 bases from V and 3 from J, leaving 20 bases between them. The germline gives CDR1 MDHEN, CDR2 SYDVKM. There are 17 residues in the CDR3. This chain's CDR3 is CASSPRSQLGDTGELFF. CDR3 in DNA: TGTGCCAGCAGCCCAAGGTCCCAACTCGGTGACACCGGGGAGCTGTTTTTT.

The chain couples TRBV24-1 to TRBJ2-5; possibly TRBD1 for D (6 bases). The germline gives CDR1 KGHDR, CDR2 SFDVKD. V was pared by 7 bases and J by 0 bases, with 8 bases between. This CDR3 comprises 13 residues. CDR3 residues: CATSTGYQETQYF. The CDR3 nucleotides read TGTGCCACCAGCACAGGGTACCAAGAGACCCAGTACTTC.

This clonotype was detected many times. The chain recombines TRBV7-9 with TRBJ1-1, with D hard to call. The germline V gene has CDR1 SEHNR and CDR2 FQNEAQ (reference sequence). The V and J ends lost 2 bases and 5 bases respectively, with 9 bases between them. The CDR3 extends over 13 amino acids. The CDR3 loop reads CASSLTWETEAFF. The CDR3, as DNA: TGTGCCAGCAGCTTAACCTGGGAAACTGAAGCTTTCTTT. The full variable domain, rest sourced from reference TRBV7-9 and TRBJ1-1, is DTGVSQNPRHKITKRGQNVTFRCDPISEHNRLYWYRQTLGQGPEFLTYFQNEAQLEKSRLLSDRFSAERPKGSFSTLEIQRTEQGDSAMYLCASSLTWETEAFFGQGTRLTVV.

The sample holds many counts of this clonotype. The chain recombines TRBV24-1 with TRBJ1-2; 9 nucleotides agree with TRBD1. Looked up from germline, CDR1 is KGHDR and CDR2 is SFDVKD. The length of the CDR3 is 14 residues. The trim removed 4 bases at V and 4 bases at J, leaving 3 bases unmatched. CDR3 sequence: CATSDGTGFYGYTF. CDR3 DNA sequence: TGTGCCACCAGTGACGGGACAGGGTTCTATGGCTACACCTTC.

The rearrangement links TRBV5-1 to TRBJ2-5, with 9 bases lining up with TRBD1. V gave up 2 bases and J gave up 3 bases; unmatched junction bases: 2. CDR3 length: 14 residues. The germline V gene encodes CDR1 SGHRS and CDR2 YFSETQ. In nucleotides, the CDR3 is TGCGCCAGCAGCTTCGGGGACAGGGAAGAGACCCAGTACTTC. Residues: CASSFGDREETQYF. The entire variable domain, with the rest obtained from reference TRBV5-1 and TRBJ2-5, is as follows: KAGVTQTPRYLIKTRGQQVTLSCSPISGHRSVSWYQQTPGQGLQFLFEYFSETQRNKGNFPGRFSGRQFSNSRSEMNVSTLELGDSALYLCASSFGDREETQYFGPGTRLLVL.

This clonotype has just a few counts. The chain carries TRBV29-1 and TRBJ2-7, with D possibly being TRBD2 (7 bases). The CDR3 is made up of 14 amino acids. V lost 4 bases, J lost 3 bases, and 16 bases lay in between. The germline CDR1 and CDR2 sequences are SQVTM and ANQGSEA. The CDR3 loop reads CSVGVRGAIYEQYF. The CDR3 coding sequence is TGCAGCGTTGGAGTCCGGGGGGCGATCTACGAGCAGTACTTC.

This clonotype has a count of ten or more. V gene TRBV20-1 combines with J gene TRBJ2-5; D is unresolved. The V gene's germline CDR1 is DFQATT and CDR2 SNEGSKA (reference sequence). Trimming shortened V by 5 bases and J by 2 bases, and 6 bases separated the two germline ends. The CDR3 is 11 amino acids. The CDR3: CSAGRQETQYF. The CDR3 region has the DNA TGCAGTGCTGGCCGACAAGAGACCCAGTACTTC.

Only a few counts were recorded for this clonotype. The CDR3 spells CASKFLRVRETQYF. DNA of the CDR3: TGTGCCAGCAAGTTTTTAAGGGTGAGAGAGACCCAGTACTTC. The V and J genes are TRBV6-5 and TRBJ2-5; no definite D call. V lost 7 bases and J lost 4, with 16 bases in between. CDR3 length: 14 amino acids. In germline, CDR1 is MNHEY, CDR2 SVGAGI.

This clonotype appeared many times. The chain carries TRBV19 and TRBJ1-2; D unresolved. The ends were cut back, 3 bases at V and 0 bases at J, with 8 bases in the middle. Germline values: CDR1 LNHDA, CDR2 SQIVND (reference sequence). This CDR3 has 14 residues. This CDR3 reads CASSIQRTNYGYTF. As DNA, the CDR3 is TGTGCCAGTAGTATCCAAAGGACTAACTATGGCTACACCTTC.

This clonotype was recorded many times. V gene TRBV7-2 combines with J gene TRBJ2-7; D not resolved. Germline V lookup: CDR1 SGHTA, CDR2 FQGNSA. Deletions cut 0 bases from V and 7 bases from J, with 10 bases between. This CDR3 spans 13 amino acids. The CDR3 protein is CASSLASPAEQYF. The CDR3 DNA reads as TGTGCCAGCAGCTTAGCCTCCCCCGCGGAGCAGTACTTC.

The chain recombines TRBV29-1 with TRBJ2-5, with D hard to call. Trimming left V 7 bases short and J 1 base short, with 13 bases between. The germline V gene encodes CDR1 SQVTM and CDR2 ANQGSEA. This CDR3 contains 13 residues. The CDR3 nucleotides are TGCAGCGACCAATCTAGAATCCAAGAGACCCAGTACTTC. Its protein is CSDQSRIQETQYF.

The sample holds many counts of this clonotype. The chain employs TRBV5-5 and TRBJ2-5; 7 bases map to TRBD2. Germline CDR1 reads SGHKS; CDR2 reads YYEKEE (reference sequence). The junction had 9 bases not matched to a gene; V was cut back by 0 bases and J by 4 bases. This CDR3 has 16 amino acids. CDR3 amino acids: CASSLVGLAEGETQYF. The CDR3 coding sequence is TGTGCCAGCAGCTTGGTGGGCCTAGCGGAGGGAGAGACCCAGTACTTC.

A word on this clonotype: A read error may explain this, as a much larger clone is one base away. The rearrangement links TRBV5-5 to TRBJ1-5, with D unresolved. Germline lookup yields CDR1 SGHKS and CDR2 YYEKEE (reference sequence). The CDR3 contains 15 residues. The CDR3: CAISFSAGNNQPQHF. The CDR3 nucleotides are TGTGCCATCAGCTTCTCGGCTGGAAACAATCAGCCCCAGCATTTT.